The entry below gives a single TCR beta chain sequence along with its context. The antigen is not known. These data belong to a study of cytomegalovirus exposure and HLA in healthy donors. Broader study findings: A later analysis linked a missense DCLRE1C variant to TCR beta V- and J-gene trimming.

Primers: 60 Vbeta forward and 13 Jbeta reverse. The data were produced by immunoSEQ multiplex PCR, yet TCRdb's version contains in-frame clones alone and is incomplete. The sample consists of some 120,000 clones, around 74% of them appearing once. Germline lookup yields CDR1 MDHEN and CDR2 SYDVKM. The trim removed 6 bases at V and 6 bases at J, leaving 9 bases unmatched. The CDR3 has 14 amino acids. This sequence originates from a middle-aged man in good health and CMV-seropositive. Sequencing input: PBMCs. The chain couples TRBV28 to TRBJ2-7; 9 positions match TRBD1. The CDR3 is CASRGGDRVAEQYF. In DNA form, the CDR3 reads TGTGCCAGCAGGGGGGGGGACAGGGTGGCCGAGCAGTACTTC. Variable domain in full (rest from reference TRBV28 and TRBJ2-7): DVKVTQSSRYLVKRTGEKVFLECVQDMDHENMFWYRQDPGLGLRLIYFSYDVKMKEKGDIPEGYSVSREKKERFSLILESASTNQTSMYLCASRGGDRVAEQYFGPGTRLTVT.